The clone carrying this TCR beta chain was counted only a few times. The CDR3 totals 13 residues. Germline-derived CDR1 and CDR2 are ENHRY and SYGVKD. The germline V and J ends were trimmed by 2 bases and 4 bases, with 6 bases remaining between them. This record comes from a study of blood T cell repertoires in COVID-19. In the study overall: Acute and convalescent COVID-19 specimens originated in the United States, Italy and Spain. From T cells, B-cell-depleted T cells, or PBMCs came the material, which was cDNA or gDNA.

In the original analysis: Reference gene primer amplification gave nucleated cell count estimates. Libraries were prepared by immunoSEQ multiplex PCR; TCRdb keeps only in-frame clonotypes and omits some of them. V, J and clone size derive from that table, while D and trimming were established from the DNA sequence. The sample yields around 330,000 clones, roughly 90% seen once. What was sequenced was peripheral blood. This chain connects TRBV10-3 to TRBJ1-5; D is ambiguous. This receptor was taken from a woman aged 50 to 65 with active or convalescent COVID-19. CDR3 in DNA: TGTGCCATCAGTGAGCTGGAGAATCAGCCCCAGCATTTT. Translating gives CAISELENQPQHF.